This TCR beta chain was retrieved from a study of Ad26.COV2.S vaccination and SARS-CoV-2 variants. Germline lookup yields CDR1 MDHEN and CDR2 SYDVKM. The length of the CDR3 is 14 residues. V gave up 6 bases and J gave up 4 bases; unmatched junction bases: 6. Profiling relied on immunoSEQ multiplex PCR, and the TCRdb table lists in-frame clones only, not all of them. The top ten hold more than 1.5% of the sample, which has 450,000 to 550,000 clones, 80% to 90% seen once. The treatment here: around 19 received Ad26.COV2.S at low or high dose, single or two shots; about 5 received placebo; per-sample allocation not given. Sampling occurred on day 63 after the first vaccine or placebo injection.

The V gene is TRBV28, the J gene TRBJ1-1, with 9 bases that match TRBD1. This clonotype was obtained from a person aged 18-65 years who received the Ad26.COV2.S COVID-19 vaccine or a placebo. The source material was peripheral blood, sampled in a trial of Ad26.COV2.S vaccine versus placebo. The CDR3 here is CASSLDRGVTEAFF. CDR3 bases: TGTGCCAGCAGCCTTGACAGGGGGGTCACTGAAGCTTTCTTT.